The 17 T cell receptor beta chains listed next were all sequenced from one sample in a study of monozygotic twins with inflammatory bowel disease. Using the 5' RACE reads, TCRdb records one entry per CDR3 protein without DNA. Its listing shows tens of thousands of distinct CDR3 sequences. Sequencing used blood. The receptors come from a human donor with ulcerative colitis or Crohn's disease, or a healthy co-twin of an affected twin (not recorded which).

The V and J genes are TRBV6-1 and TRBJ1-3; the TRBD1 assignment by TCRdb is unverifiable without DNA. Germline CDR1 reads MNHNS; CDR2 reads SASEGT. This CDR3 contains 16 residues. The CDR3 loop reads CASSPRPGNSGNTIYF.

This chain uses TRBV5-1 with TRBJ1-1; TCRdb designates TRBD1, a call that cannot be tested without DNA. This CDR3 region has 14 residues. CDR1 and CDR2 from the germline V gene are SGHRS and YFSETQ. CDR3 protein: CASSFGTGGTEAFF.

The gene calls are TRBV7-9 and TRBJ2-1; the D call from TCRdb, TRBD1, cannot be confirmed without DNA. From germline, CDR1 is SEHNR and CDR2 FQNEAQ (reference sequence). The CDR3 is 16 residues long. CDR3 sequence: CASSLEGTGGTHEQFF.

The rearrangement joins TRBV5-1 to TRBJ1-1; as DNA is missing, the TRBD1 call by TCRdb cannot be tested. The CDR3 runs to 15 residues. CDR1 SGHRS and CDR2 YFSETQ come from the germline V gene. The CDR3 loop is CASSFEQGAYTEAFF.

CDR3 loop: CASSQDVGSRIQYF. The gene calls are TRBV4-1 and TRBJ2-4. CDR3 length: 14 residues. Germline loops: CDR1 MGHRA, CDR2 YSYEKL.

The chain joins TRBV6-1 to TRBJ1-2; TCRdb designates TRBD1, a call that cannot be tested without DNA. CDR1 MNHNS and CDR2 SASEGT come from the germline V gene. CDR3 length: 16 amino acids. CDR3 loop: CASSLRTGTGYNGYTF.

The rearrangement joins TRBV29-1 to TRBJ1-5; without DNA, the TCRdb call of TRBD1 cannot be checked. This CDR3 has 13 amino acids. Germline-derived CDR1 and CDR2 are SQVTM and ANQGSEA. This CDR3 reads CSAVQGENQPQHF.

The rearrangement links TRBV24-1 to TRBJ2-3; checking the TCRdb D call of TRBD2 is not possible without DNA. This CDR3 is 15 amino acids long. Germline assignment: CDR1 KGHDR and CDR2 SFDVKD. CDR3 loop: CATSATSGGGDTQYF.

The chain joins TRBV24-1 to TRBJ2-2; TCRdb names TRBD1, which stays unverified in the absence of DNA. The CDR3 length is 16 residues. Germline V gene sequence: CDR1 KGHDR, CDR2 SFDVKD. The CDR3 loop reads CATSDPRTGTTGELFF.

V gene TRBV9 combines with J gene TRBJ1-1; TCRdb proposes TRBD1, but this gene call is untestable without DNA. The CDR3 extends over 16 amino acids. The germline V gene encodes CDR1 SGDLS and CDR2 YYNGEE. This CDR3 is CASDTPRQGLNTEAFF.

The chain employs TRBV12-3 or TRBV12-4 and TRBJ2-2; the TCRdb D gene call, TRBD1, has no DNA to confirm it. The CDR3 is 16 residues long. The CDR3 is CASSLSASGGPGELFF.

The rearrangement links TRBV4-1 to TRBJ2-1. Germline CDR1 MGHRA, CDR2 YSYEKL. The CDR3 spans 16 residues. CDR3 sequence reads: CASSQADRGSYNEQFF.

V usage is TRBV7-3 and J usage is TRBJ1-6; TCRdb's D call, TRBD1, is unchecked because there is no DNA. Germline V gives CDR1 SGHTA, CDR2 FQGTGA. There are 14 residues in the CDR3. The CDR3 loop reads CASSSQGTDSPLHF.

The CDR3 sequence is CASTLGQGSSGANVLTF. The rearrangement uses TRBV3-1 and TRBJ2-6; as DNA is missing, the TRBD1 call by TCRdb cannot be tested. CDR1 is LGHDT, CDR2 YNNKEL, per germline (reference sequence). The CDR3 totals 17 residues.

The chain carries TRBV6-5 and TRBJ2-7; the D call of TRBD1 rests on TCRdb alone, since no DNA is present to check it. The CDR3 covers 15 residues. Per the germline V gene, CDR1 is MNHEY and CDR2 is SVGAGI. CDR3 sequence: CASSYTWTGKSEQYF.

The CDR3 here is CASSPTPGQPQHF. The chain combines TRBV7-8 with TRBJ1-5; the D gene TCRdb calls, TRBD1, cannot be checked with no DNA. This CDR3 comprises 13 residues. Germline CDR1 and CDR2: SGHVS and FQNEAQ.

This sequence joins TRBV7-7 and TRBJ2-5; TCRdb proposes TRBD1, but this gene call is untestable without DNA. The length of the CDR3 is 13 residues. The germline V gene encodes CDR1 SSHAT and CDR2 FNYEAQ (reference sequence). CDR3 protein: CASTFGAGETQYF.